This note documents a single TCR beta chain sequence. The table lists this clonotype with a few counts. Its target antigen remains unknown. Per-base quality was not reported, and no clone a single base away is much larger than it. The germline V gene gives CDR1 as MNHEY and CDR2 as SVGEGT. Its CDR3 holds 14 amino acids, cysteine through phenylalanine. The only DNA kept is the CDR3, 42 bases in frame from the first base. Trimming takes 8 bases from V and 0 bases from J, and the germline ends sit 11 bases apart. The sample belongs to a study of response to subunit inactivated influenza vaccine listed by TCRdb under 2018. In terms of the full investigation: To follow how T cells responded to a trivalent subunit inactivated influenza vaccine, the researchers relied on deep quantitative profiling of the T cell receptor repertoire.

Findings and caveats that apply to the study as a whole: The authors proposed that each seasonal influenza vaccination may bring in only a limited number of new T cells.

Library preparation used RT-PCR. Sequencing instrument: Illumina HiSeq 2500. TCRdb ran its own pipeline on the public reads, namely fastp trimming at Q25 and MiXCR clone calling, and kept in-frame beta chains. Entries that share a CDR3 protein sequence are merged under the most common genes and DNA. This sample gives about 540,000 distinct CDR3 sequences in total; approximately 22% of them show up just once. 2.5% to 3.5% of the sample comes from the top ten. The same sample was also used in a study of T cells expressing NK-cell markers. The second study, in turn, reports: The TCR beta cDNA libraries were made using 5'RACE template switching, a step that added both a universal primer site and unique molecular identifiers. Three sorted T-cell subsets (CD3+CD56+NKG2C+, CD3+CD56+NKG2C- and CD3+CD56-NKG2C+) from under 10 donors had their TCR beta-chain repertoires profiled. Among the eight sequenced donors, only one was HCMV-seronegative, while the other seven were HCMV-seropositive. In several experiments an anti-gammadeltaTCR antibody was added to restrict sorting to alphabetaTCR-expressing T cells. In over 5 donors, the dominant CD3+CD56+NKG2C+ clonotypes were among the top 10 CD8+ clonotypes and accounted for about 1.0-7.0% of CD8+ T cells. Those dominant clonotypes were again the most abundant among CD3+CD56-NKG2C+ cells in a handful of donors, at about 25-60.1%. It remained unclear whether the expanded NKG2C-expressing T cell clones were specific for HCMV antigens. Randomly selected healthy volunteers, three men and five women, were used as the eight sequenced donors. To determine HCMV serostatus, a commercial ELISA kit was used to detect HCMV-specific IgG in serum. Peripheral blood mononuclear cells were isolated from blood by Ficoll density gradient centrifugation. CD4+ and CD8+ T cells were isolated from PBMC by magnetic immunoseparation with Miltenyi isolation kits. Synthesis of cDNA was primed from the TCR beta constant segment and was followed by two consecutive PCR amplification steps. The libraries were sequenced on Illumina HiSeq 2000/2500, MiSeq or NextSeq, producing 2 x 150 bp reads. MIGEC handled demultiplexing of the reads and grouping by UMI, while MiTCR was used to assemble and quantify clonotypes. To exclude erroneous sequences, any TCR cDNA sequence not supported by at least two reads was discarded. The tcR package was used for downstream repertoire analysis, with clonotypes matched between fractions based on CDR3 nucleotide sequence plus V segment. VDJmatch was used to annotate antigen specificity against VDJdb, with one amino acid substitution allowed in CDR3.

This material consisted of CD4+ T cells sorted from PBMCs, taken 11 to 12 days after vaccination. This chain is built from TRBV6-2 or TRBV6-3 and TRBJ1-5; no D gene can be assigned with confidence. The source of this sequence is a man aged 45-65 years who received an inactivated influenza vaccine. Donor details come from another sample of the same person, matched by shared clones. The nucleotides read TGTGCCAGCTCGGACGGTAATAGCAATCAGCCCCAGCATTTT. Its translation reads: CASSDGNSNQPQHF.